Listed here is a single TCR beta chain. What it binds is not known. These data originate in a study of T cell responses to AZD1222 COVID-19 vaccine. Sequencing was performed with immunoSEQ multiplex PCR; in TCRdb, only in-frame clones are kept and a portion is missing. This table has 95,000 to 110,000 clones, 80% to 90% appearing once. Overall study results and limits: Seropositive AZD1222 recipients at baseline numbered only 6 or 7. CD4 TCRs linked to vaccination spanned spike, dominating at 160-218 and 743-854.

The CDR3 runs 13 residues. Trimming shortened V by 8 bases and J by 8 bases, and 18 bases separated the two germline ends. CDR1 is LNHDA, CDR2 SQIVND, per germline (reference sequence). This clonotype was sampled from an adult in good health. The J gene is TRBJ1-2, the V gene TRBV19; D is perhaps TRBD1 (5 bases). The sequencing used peripheral blood, collected on day 0 of AZD1222 vaccination. The CDR3 DNA reads TGTGCCAGTCAACCTGGGGCGCTTCAAGGCTACACCTTC. It codes for CASQPGALQGYTF.